One sample yielded the 14 T cell receptor beta chains listed below, sequenced in a study of T cells in tuberculosis. Produced via immunoSEQ multiplex PCR; TCRdb's table is partial and in-frame only. The sample has more than 20,000 clones, approximately 86% seen once. Time point given: new active TB diagnosis, blood taken before or within 7 days of starting treatment. The source was PBMCs, collected at tuberculosis diagnosis. The receptors come from an adult with tuberculosis.

The V and J genes are TRBV10-3 and TRBJ2-1, with 9 nucleotides matching TRBD2. The germline gives CDR1 ENHRY, CDR2 SYGVKD. This CDR3 contains 16 residues. With 4 bases clipped from V and 5 bases from J, the junction kept 9 bases outside the gene matches. The CDR3 region is CAISVGQASGDNEQFF. DNA for the CDR3: TGTGCCATCAGTGTCGGACAGGCTAGCGGGGACAATGAGCAGTTCTTC.

The J gene is TRBJ2-1, the V gene TRBV9; 11 nucleotides line up with TRBD2. Germline trimming cut 7 bases from V and 3 bases from J; bases unmatched to any gene: 3. The germline CDR1 and CDR2 sequences are SGDLS and YYNGEE. CDR3 length: 14 amino acids. CDR3 sequence reads: CASAGLADYNEQFF. The CDR3 DNA sequence: TGTGCCAGCGCGGGACTAGCGGACTACAATGAGCAGTTCTTC.

The chain uses TRBV29-1 and TRBJ2-1, with 9 bases identical to TRBD1. Germline CDR1 reads SQVTM; CDR2 reads ANQGSEA. This CDR3 region has 15 residues. Trimming cost V 7 bases and J 0 bases; bases outside gene matches: 7. The CDR3 sequence is CSGGQGPSSYNEQFF. DNA for the CDR3: TGCAGCGGTGGACAGGGGCCGAGCTCCTACAATGAGCAGTTCTTC.

The V and J genes are TRBV6-6 and TRBJ2-7; the match to TRBD1 covers 7 bases. The CDR3 is 14 residues long. Germline values: CDR1 MNHNY, CDR2 SVGAGI (reference sequence). Unmatched junction bases numbered 12, after V lost 7 bases and J lost 6 bases. The CDR3 loop is CASTGTEKFGEQYF. Written as DNA, the CDR3 is TGTGCCAGCACCGGGACAGAGAAATTTGGCGAGCAGTACTTC.

V and J are TRBV6-1 and TRBJ2-3, with 10 positions matching TRBD2. This CDR3 spans 15 amino acids. Germline lookup yields CDR1 MNHNS and CDR2 SASEGT. V lost 8 bases and J lost 4; bases outside the gene matches: 9. The CDR3 sequence: CASGLTSGVSDTQYF. The CDR3 DNA sequence: TGTGCCAGCGGACTAACTAGCGGGGTATCAGATACGCAGTATTTT.

This rearrangement joins TRBV28 to TRBJ2-7; D possibly corresponds to TRBD2 (6 bases). CDR1 and CDR2 from the germline V gene are MDHEN and SYDVKM. The CDR3 runs 15 residues. The V end was cut by 5 bases, the J end by 3 bases, with 17 bases between. This chain's CDR3 is CASSGGIEEIYEQYF. CDR3 nucleotide sequence: TGTGCCAGCAGTGGGGGGATAGAGGAGATCTACGAGCAGTACTTC. The whole variable domain, filled in from reference TRBV28 and TRBJ2-7, reads DVKVTQSSRYLVKRTGEKVFLECVQDMDHENMFWYRQDPGLGLRLIYFSYDVKMKEKGDIPEGYSVSREKKERFSLILESASTNQTSMYLCASSGGIEEIYEQYFGPGTRLTVT.

This clone was picked up a small number of times. J is TRBJ2-1 and V is TRBV7-9; 7 positions match TRBD1. The ends lost 5 bases at V and 14 bases at J; junction bases unmatched: 12. Per the germline V gene, CDR1 is SEHNR and CDR2 is FQNEAQ (reference sequence). CDR3 length equals 13 residues. The DNA for the CDR3 is TGTGCCAGCAGCCCGTCGGGGTACACAGGGGAGTTCTTC. This codes for CASSPSGYTGEFF.

The gene calls are TRBV5-8 and TRBJ1-4, with a possible D match to TRBD1 (5 bases). Trimming removed 2 bases from V and 11 bases from J, with 10 bases in between. This CDR3 is 12 amino acids long. CDR1 and CDR2 (germline): SGHTS, YDEGEE. This CDR3 is CASSLSGDKLFF. DNA for the CDR3: TGTGCCAGCAGCTTATCGGGGGACAAACTGTTTTTT. The full variable domain, its missing parts supplied by reference TRBV5-8 and TRBJ1-4, is EAGVTQSPTHLIKTRGQQATLRCSPISGHTSVYWYQQALGLGLQFLLWYDEGEERNRGNFPPRFSGRQFPNYSSELNVNALELEDSALYLCASSLSGDKLFFGSGTQLSVL.

This sequence joins TRBV5-5 and TRBJ2-5; a weak D match, TRBD1 (5 bases). Germline CDR1 and CDR2: SGHKS and YYEKEE (reference sequence). There are 14 residues in the CDR3. The V gene lost 4 bases and the J gene lost 5 bases, with 15 bases spanning the gap. The CDR3: CASSGLTGAETQYF. CDR3 sequence (DNA): TGTGCCAGCAGCGGGCTGACTGGGGCGGAGACCCAGTACTTC.

The V call is TRBV28, the J call TRBJ2-5, with TRBD2 identical over 8 bases. J lost 5 bases, V lost 5 bases, and 4 bases had no gene match. This CDR3 spans 13 amino acids. CDR1 and CDR2 from the germline V gene are MDHEN and SYDVKM. In nucleotides, the CDR3 is TGTGCCAGCAGTAATAGCGGGAAGGAGACCCAGTACTTC. It specifies CASSNSGKETQYF.

This chain connects TRBV2 to TRBJ2-1; D might be TRBD1 (6 bases). The CDR3 sequence is 17 residues long. Germline CDR1 is SNHLY and CDR2 is FYNNEI. V was pared by 6 bases and J by 0 bases, with 18 bases between. Here the CDR3 DNA reads TGTGCCAGCAGGCCCGCGGAGGACAGAACCTCCTACAATGAGCAGTTCTTC. It yields the protein CASRPAEDRTSYNEQFF. Full variable domain (missing parts from reference TRBV2 and TRBJ2-1): EPEVTQTPSHQVTQMGQEVILRCVPISNHLYFYWYRQILGQKVEFLVSFYNNEISEKSEIFDDQFSVERPDGSNFTLKIRSTKLEDSAMYFCASRPAEDRTSYNEQFFGPGTRLTVL.

This clone was seen once. V gene TRBV6-6 combines with J gene TRBJ2-5; D possibly corresponds to TRBD1 (5 bases). In germline, CDR1 is MNHNY, CDR2 SVGAGI (reference sequence). The V gene lost 2 bases and the J gene lost 5 bases, with 15 bases spanning the gap. The CDR3 loop spans 15 amino acids. CDR3: CASSYLRQGGETQYF. CDR3 nucleotides: TGTGCCAGCAGTTACCTTCGCCAGGGTGGGGAGACCCAGTACTTC.

J is TRBJ2-1 and V is TRBV11-2, with 9 bases identical to TRBD2. J gave up 6 bases and V 3 bases, and 6 bases lay outside the gene matches. Germline CDR1 is SGHAT and CDR2 is FQNNGV. This CDR3 has 15 residues. The CDR3 bases are TGTGCCAGCAGCTTGGAGGCGGGAGGGCCCAATGAGCAGTTCTTC. Translated, it gives CASSLEAGGPNEQFF.

This clone was recorded only once. The chain combines TRBV11-2 with TRBJ2-7; maybe TRBD2 (6 bases). Looked up from germline, CDR1 is SGHAT and CDR2 is FQNNGV. V was pared by 4 bases and J by 3 bases, with 7 bases between. The CDR3 totals 12 residues. The CDR3 loop is CASSSGGYEQYF. The CDR3 DNA reads as TGTGCCAGCAGCTCCGGGGGCTACGAGCAGTACTTC.